The clone carrying this T cell receptor beta chain was counted ten times or more. Its antigen is unidentified. This specimen comes from a study of regulatory T cells in long-lasting Graves disease. Study details: Under 3 months of antithyroid drugs had been taken by newly diagnosed Graves' patients. Study-level findings and limits: Persistent disease favored TRBV28, TRBJ1-2 and TRBJ2-5. Examination was confined to peripheral blood, excluding thyroid tissue.

The germline V gene has CDR1 KGHDR and CDR2 SFDVKD. The ends were cut back, 1 base at V and 8 bases at J, with 10 bases in the middle. This CDR3 region has 13 residues. To make TCR beta libraries, researchers used iRepertoire HTBI primers and Arm-PCR of CDR3 regions. TCRdb re-analysed the multiplex PCR reads in MiXCR, keeping a single row per CDR3 protein. Among 250,000 to 400,000 distinct CDR3 sequences listed, 15% to 20% were seen once. Time point defined: newly diagnosed GD, antithyroid drugs for less than 3 months. Extracted RNA from PBMCs served as the source of the TCR library. Per American Thyroid Association guidelines, Graves' disease was diagnosed.

The gene calls are TRBV24-1 and TRBJ1-1; tentatively, D is TRBD1 (6 bases). The TCR comes from a female donor with Graves disease. Specimen: peripheral blood mononuclear cells (PBMCs), collected at new diagnosis, from a patient treated with antithyroid drugs. CDR3 in DNA: TGTGCCACCAGTGATTTTAGGGACAACGAAGCTTTCTTT. Amino acids: CATSDFRDNEAFF.